This TCR beta chain emerged from a study of OX40 agonist ivuxolimab in advanced cancers. V lost 2 bases, J lost 3 bases, and 22 bases lay in between. The CDR3 is 17 residues long. Germline-derived CDR1 and CDR2 are GTSNPN and SVGIG (reference sequence). TCRdb keeps only in-frame clones here, not all; method: immunoSEQ multiplex PCR. The table lists about 68,000 clones, around 88% of them singletons. The sequence derives from an adult with an advanced solid tumor such as melanoma, head and neck, liver or kidney cancer. Sequences were derived from CD4+ or CD8+ T cells sorted from blood, sampled in a trial of the OX40 agonist ivuxolimab. This chain links TRBV30 with TRBJ1-2, with D uncertain. CDR3 nucleotide sequence: TGTGCCTGGAGTACCGGAAGGGCCCGAGGCAGTCACTATGGCTACACCTTC. Translated: CAWSTGRARGSHYGYTF.